Described below is a single T cell receptor beta chain sequence and its context. In germline, CDR1 is LNHDA, CDR2 SQIVND (reference sequence). The CDR3 contains 15 residues. Unmatched junction bases numbered 4, after V lost 3 bases and J lost 2 bases. This sample stems from a study of blood T cell repertoires in COVID-19. Study at large: Acute and convalescent COVID-19 specimens originated in the United States, Italy and Spain.

Libraries were prepared by immunoSEQ multiplex PCR; TCRdb keeps only in-frame clonotypes and omits some of them. Of 72,000 or so clones detected, around 80% appear once; the ten largest clones hold roughly 20%. This rearrangement joins TRBV19 to TRBJ1-2, with 9 bases that match TRBD1. Sequenced: peripheral blood. This TCR came from a man aged 65 to 79 who had recovered from COVID-19. The CDR3 reads CASSMGTGRNYGYTF. CDR3 in DNA: TGTGCCAGTAGTATGGGGACAGGGCGAAACTATGGCTACACCTTC. Combining the CDR3 with reference TRBV19 and TRBJ1-2 gives the whole variable domain DGGITQSPKYLFRKEGQNVTLSCEQNLNHDAMYWYRQDPGQGLRLIYYSQIVNDFQKGDIAEGYSVSREKKESFPLTVTSAQKNPTAFYLCASSMGTGRNYGYTFGSGTRLTVV.